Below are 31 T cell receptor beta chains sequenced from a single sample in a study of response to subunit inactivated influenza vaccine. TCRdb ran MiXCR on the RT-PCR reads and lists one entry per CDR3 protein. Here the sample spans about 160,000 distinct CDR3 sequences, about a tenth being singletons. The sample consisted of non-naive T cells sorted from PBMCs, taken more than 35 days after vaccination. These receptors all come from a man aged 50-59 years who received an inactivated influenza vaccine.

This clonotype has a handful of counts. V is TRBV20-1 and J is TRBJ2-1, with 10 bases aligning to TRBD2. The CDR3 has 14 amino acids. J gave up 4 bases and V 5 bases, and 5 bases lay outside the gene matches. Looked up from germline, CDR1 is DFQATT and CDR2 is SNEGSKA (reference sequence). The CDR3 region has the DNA TGCAGTGCTCGAACTAGCGGGAAATACAATGAGCAGTTCTTC. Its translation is CSARTSGKYNEQFF.

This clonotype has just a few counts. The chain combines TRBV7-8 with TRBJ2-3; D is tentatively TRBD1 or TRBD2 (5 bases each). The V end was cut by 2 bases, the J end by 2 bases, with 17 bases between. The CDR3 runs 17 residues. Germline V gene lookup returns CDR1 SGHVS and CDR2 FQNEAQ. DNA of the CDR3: TGTGCCAGCAGCTTAAAATCTCTACGGGACCACACAGATACGCAGTATTTT. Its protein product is CASSLKSLRDHTDTQYF.

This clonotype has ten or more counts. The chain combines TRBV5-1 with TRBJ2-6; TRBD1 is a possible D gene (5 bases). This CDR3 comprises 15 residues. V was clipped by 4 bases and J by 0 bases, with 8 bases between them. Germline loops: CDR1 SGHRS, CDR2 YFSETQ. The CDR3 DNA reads TGCGCCAGCAGCCCGGACATCTCTGGGGCCAACGTCCTGACTTTC. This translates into CASSPDISGANVLTF.

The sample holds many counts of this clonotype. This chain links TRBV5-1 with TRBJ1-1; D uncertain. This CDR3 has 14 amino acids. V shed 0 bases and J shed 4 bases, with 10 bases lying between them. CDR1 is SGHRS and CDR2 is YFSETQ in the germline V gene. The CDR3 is CASSLAGSGTEAFF. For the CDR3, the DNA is TGCGCCAGCAGCTTGGCGGGCTCCGGCACTGAAGCTTTCTTT.

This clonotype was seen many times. The CDR3 reads CASSLVGRASQYTEAFF. CDR3 coding DNA: TGTGCCAGCAGCTTAGTCGGCAGGGCTAGTCAATACACTGAAGCTTTCTTT. The V call is TRBV11-2, the J call TRBJ1-1; D may be TRBD1 (5 bases). The V gene lost 1 base and the J gene lost 3 bases, with 18 bases spanning the gap. The germline V gene has CDR1 SGHAT and CDR2 FQNNGV. The CDR3 consists of 17 residues.

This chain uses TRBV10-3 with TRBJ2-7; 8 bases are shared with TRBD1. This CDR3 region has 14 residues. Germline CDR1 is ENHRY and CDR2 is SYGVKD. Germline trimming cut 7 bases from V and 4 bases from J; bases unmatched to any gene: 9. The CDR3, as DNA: TGTGCCATCAAAGGACAGGGAAGAGAGTACGAGCAGTACTTC. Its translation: CAIKGQGREYEQYF.

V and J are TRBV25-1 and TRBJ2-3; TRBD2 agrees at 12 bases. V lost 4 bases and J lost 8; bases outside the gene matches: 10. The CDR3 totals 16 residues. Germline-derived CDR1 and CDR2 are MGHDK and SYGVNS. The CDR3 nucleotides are TGTGCCAGCAGTGGCACCGGGACTAGCGGGTTATTTACGCAGTATTTT. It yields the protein CASSGTGTSGLFTQYF.

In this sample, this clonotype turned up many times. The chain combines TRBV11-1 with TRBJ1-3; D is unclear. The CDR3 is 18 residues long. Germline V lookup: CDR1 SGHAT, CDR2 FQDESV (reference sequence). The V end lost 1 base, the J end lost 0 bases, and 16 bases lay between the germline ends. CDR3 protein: CASSLVRSWLRSGNTIYF. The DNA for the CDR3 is TGTGCCAGCAGCTTAGTGCGTTCTTGGCTACGCTCTGGAAACACCATATATTTT.

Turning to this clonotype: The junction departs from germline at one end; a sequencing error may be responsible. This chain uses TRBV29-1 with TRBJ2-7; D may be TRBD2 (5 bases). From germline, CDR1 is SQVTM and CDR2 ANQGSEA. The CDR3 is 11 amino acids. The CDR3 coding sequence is TGCAGCGTTGCGTCAGACTACGAGCAGGACTTC. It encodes CSVASDYEQDF.

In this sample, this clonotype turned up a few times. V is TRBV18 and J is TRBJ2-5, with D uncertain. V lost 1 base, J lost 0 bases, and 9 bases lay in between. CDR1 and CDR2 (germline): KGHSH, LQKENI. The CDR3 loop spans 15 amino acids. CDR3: CASSPLAVNQETQYF. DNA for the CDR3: TGTGCCAGCTCACCACTAGCCGTCAACCAAGAGACCCAGTACTTC.

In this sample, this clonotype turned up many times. The DNA of the CDR3 is TGCGCCAGCAGCATTCGACTAGCGGAAGGGGGCGAGCAGTACTTC. Its protein is CASSIRLAEGGEQYF. The chain employs TRBV5-1 and TRBJ2-7, with 9 positions matching TRBD2. The germline gives CDR1 SGHRS, CDR2 YFSETQ. J lost 6 bases, V lost 4 bases, and 11 bases had no gene match. CDR3 length: 15 amino acids.

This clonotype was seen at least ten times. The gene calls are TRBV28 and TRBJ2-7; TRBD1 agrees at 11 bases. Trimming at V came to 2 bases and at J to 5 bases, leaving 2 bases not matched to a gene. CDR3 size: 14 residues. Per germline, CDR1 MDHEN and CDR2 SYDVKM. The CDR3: CASSLGDRGNEQYF. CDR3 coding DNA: TGTGCCAGCAGTTTAGGGGACAGGGGGAACGAGCAGTACTTC.

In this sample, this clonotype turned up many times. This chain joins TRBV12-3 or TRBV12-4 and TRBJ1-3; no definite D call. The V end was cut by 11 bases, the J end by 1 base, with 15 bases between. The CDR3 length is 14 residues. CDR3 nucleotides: TGTGCCTCCAGTTTCACGGCTTCTGGAAACACCATATATTTT. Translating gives CASSFTASGNTIYF.

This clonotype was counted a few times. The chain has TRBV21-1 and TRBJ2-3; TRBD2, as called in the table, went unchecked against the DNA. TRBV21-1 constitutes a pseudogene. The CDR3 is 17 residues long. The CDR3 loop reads CASSKGELAGGTDTQYF. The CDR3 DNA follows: TGTGCCAGCAGCAAAGGGGAGTTAGCGGGAGGCACAGATACGCAGTATTTT.

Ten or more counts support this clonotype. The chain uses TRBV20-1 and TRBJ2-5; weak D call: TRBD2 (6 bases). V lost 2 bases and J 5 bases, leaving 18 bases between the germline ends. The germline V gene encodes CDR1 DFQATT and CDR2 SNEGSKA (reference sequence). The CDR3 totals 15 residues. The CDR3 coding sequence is TGCAGTGCTAGACGATGGACTATCTCTCTGGAGACCCAGTACTTC. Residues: CSARRWTISLETQYF.

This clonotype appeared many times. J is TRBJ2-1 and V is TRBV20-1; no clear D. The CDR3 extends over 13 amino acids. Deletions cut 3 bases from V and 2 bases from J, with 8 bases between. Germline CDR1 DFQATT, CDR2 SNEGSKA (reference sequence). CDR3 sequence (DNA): TGCAGTGCTAGTGGGCCGACCTACAATGAGCAGTTCTTC. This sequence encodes CSASGPTYNEQFF.

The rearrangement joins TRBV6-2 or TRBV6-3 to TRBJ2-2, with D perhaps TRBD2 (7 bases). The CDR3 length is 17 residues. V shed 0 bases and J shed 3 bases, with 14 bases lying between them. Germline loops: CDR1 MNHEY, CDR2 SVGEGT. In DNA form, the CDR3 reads TGTGCCAGCAGTTACTCCCCGGGGGGCCGGGACACCGGGGAGCTGTTTTTT. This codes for CASSYSPGGRDTGELFF.

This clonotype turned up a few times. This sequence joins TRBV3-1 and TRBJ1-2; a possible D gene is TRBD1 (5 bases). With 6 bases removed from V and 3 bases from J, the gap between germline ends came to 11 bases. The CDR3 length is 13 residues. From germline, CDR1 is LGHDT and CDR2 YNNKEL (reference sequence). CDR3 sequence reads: CASSRGDDYGYTF. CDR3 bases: TGTGCCAGCAGTCGAGGGGATGACTATGGCTACACCTTC.

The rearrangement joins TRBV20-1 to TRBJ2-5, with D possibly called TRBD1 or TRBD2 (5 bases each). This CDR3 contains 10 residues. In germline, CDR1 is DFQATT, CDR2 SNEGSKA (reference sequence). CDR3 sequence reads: CCWGLETQYF. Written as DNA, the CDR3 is TGCTGCTGGGGGTTGGAGACCCAGTACTTC.

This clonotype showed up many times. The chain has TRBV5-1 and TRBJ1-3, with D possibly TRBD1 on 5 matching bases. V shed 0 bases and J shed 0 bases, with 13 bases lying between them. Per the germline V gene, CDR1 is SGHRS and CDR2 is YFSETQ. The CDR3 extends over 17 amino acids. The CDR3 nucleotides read TGCGCCAGCAGCTTGGGTAGCAGGGACTCCTCTGGAAACACCATATATTTT. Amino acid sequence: CASSLGSRDSSGNTIYF.

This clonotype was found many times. CDR3 sequence: CASSGGQALYGYTF. For the CDR3, the DNA is TGTGCCAGTTCGGGGGGCCAGGCATTATATGGCTACACCTTC. The rearrangement links TRBV19 to TRBJ1-2, with D maybe TRBD1 (6 bases). The length of the CDR3 is 14 residues. The V end was cut by 8 bases, the J end by 5 bases, with 18 bases between. Per the germline V gene, CDR1 is LNHDA and CDR2 is SQIVND (reference sequence).

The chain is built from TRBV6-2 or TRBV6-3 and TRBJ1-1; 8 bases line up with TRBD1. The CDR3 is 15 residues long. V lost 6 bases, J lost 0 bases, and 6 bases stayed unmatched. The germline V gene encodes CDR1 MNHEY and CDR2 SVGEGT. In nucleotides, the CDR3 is TGTGCCAGCAGACACGACAGGGGCATGAACACTGAAGCTTTCTTT. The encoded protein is CASRHDRGMNTEAFF.

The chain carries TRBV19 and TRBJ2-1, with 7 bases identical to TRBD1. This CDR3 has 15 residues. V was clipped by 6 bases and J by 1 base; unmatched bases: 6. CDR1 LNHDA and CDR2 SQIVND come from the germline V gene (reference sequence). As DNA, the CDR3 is TGTGCCAGTAGCCCTACAGGGGCATCCTACAATGAGCAGTTCTTC. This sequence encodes CASSPTGASYNEQFF.

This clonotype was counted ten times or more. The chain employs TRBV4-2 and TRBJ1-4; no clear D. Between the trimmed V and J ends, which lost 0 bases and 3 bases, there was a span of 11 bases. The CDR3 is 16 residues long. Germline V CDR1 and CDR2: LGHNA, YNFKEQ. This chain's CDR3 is CASSQERAGANEKLFF. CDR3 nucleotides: TGTGCCAGCAGCCAAGAAAGGGCGGGTGCTAATGAAAAACTGTTTTTT.

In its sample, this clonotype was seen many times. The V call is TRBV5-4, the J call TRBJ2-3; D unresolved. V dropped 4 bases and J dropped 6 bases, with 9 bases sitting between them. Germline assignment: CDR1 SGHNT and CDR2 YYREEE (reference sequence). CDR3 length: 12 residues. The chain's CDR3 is CASSTTWDTQYF. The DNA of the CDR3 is TGTGCCAGCAGCACGACCTGGGATACGCAGTATTTT.

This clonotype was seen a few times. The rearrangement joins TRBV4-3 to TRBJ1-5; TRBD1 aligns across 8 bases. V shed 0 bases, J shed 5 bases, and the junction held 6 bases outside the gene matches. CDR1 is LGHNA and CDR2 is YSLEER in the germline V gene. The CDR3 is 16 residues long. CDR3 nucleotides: TGCGCCAGCAGCCAAGATGTGCAGGGGGCGGATCAGCCCCAGCATTTT. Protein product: CASSQDVQGADQPQHF.

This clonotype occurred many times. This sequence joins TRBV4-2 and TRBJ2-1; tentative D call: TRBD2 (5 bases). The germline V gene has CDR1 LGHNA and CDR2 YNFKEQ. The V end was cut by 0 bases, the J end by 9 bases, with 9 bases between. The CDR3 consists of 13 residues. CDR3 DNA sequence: TGTGCCAGCAGCCAAGAAGTAGCGCTTGAGCAGTTCTTC. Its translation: CASSQEVALEQFF.

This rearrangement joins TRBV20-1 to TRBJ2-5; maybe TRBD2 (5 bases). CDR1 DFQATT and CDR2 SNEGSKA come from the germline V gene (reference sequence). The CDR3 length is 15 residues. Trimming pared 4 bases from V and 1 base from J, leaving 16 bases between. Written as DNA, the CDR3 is TGCAGTGCTATAGGTGTGCGGGTCGCCCAAGAGACCCAGTACTTC. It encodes CSAIGVRVAQETQYF.

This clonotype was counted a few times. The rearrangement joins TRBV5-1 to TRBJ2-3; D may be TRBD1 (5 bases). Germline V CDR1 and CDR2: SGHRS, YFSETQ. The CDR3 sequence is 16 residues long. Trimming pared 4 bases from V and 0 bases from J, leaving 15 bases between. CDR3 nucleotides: TGCGCCAGCAGCGGCGGACATTCGACTAGCACAGATACGCAGTATTTT. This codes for CASSGGHSTSTDTQYF.

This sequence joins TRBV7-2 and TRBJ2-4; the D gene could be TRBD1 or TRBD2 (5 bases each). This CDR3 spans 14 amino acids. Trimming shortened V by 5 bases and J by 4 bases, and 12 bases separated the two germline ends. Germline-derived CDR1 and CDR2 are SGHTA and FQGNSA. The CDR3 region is CASSGRDQKNIQYF. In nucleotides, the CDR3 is TGTGCCAGCAGCGGCCGGGACCAAAAAAACATTCAGTACTTC.

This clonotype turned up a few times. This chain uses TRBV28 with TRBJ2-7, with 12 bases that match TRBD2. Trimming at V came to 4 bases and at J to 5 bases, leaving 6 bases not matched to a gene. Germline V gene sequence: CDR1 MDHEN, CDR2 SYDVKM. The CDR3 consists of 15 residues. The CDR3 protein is CASSSPSGRGNEQYF. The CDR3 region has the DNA TGTGCCAGCAGTTCCCCTAGCGGGAGGGGGAACGAGCAGTACTTC.